The rows below give T cell receptor beta chains drawn from one sample of a study of cytomegalovirus exposure and HLA in healthy donors. Sequencing used immunoSEQ multiplex PCR; TCRdb keeps in-frame clones, though not all of them. In the table there are approximately 160,000 clones, 77% of which are singletons. The sequencing input was PBMCs. These receptors were collected from a woman aged 25 to 39 in good health and CMV-seronegative. The CDR3 runs from the conserved cysteine through the conserved F or W. D genes are given only for firm matches. A row's size may be missing; if present it is once, few, many or a size class.

v_gene	d_gene	j_gene	abundance	CDR3aa	CDR3nt
TRBV7-9	NA	TRBJ1-5	NA	CSSSLLNQPQHF	TGTTCCAGCAGCCTATTAAATCAGCCCCAGCATTTT
TRBV6-5	NA	TRBJ1-4	NA	CASSGPGTGDEKLFF	TGTGCCAGCAGCGGCCCGGGGACGGGGGATGAAAAACTGTTTTTT
TRBV5-1	NA	TRBJ2-5	NA	CASSFGRLADQETQYF	TGCGCCAGCAGCTTCGGTAGATTAGCCGATCAAGAGACCCAGTACTTC
TRBV7-2	NA	TRBJ1-1	NA	CASSLNRGEAFF	TGTGCCAGCAGCTTAAACCGGGGAGAGGCTTTCTTT
TRBV7-3	TRBD2	TRBJ2-3	NA	CASSVTPAGTSGGGSDTQYF	TGTGCCAGCAGCGTAACCCCCGCCGGGACTAGCGGGGGAGGTTCAGATACGCAGTATTTT
TRBV5-6	NA	TRBJ2-2	NA	CASSSAGQRNTGELFF	TGTGCCAGCAGCTCCGCGGGACAGAGAAACACCGGGGAGCTGTTTTTT
TRBV5-1	NA	TRBJ2-7	NA	CASSLGVVNEQYF	TGCGCCAGCAGCTTGGGCGTGGTAAACGAGCAGTACTTC
TRBV29-1	TRBD1	TRBJ2-7	NA	CSVEYTGGSSYEQYF	TGCAGCGTTGAATACACAGGGGGGAGCTCCTACGAGCAGTACTTC
TRBV5-1	NA	TRBJ2-1	NA	CASSLGGANEQFF	TGCGCCAGCAGCTTGGGGGGAGCCAATGAGCAGTTCTTC
TRBV9	TRBD1	TRBJ1-1	NA	CASSVEPGGQWLAFF	TGTGCCAGCAGCGTAGAGCCAGGGGGCCAGTGGCTCGCTTTCTTT
TRBV9	TRBD2	TRBJ2-1	once	CASSTLAGALNEQFF	TGTGCCAGCAGCACCCTAGCGGGAGCACTCAATGAGCAGTTCTTC
TRBV7-9	TRBD1	TRBJ2-1	NA	CASSLEDRGPSYNEQFF	TGTGCCAGCAGCTTAGAGGACAGGGGGCCCTCCTACAATGAGCAGTTCTTC
TRBV5-1	NA	TRBJ2-2	NA	CASSLTASTNTGELFF	TGCGCCAGCAGCTTGACAGCATCGACGAACACCGGGGAGCTGTTTTTT
TRBV30	NA	TRBJ1-5	once	CASQGEGNQPQHF	TGTGCCTCTCAGGGTGAGGGCAATCAGCCCCAGCATTTT
TRBV7-9	NA	TRBJ1-2	NA	CASSITGTQLGHGYTF	TGTGCCAGCAGCATAACCGGGACACAGCTTGGGCATGGCTACACCTTC